Listed here are 21 T cell receptor beta chains from one sample, sequenced in a study of neoadjuvant nivolumab and ipilimumab in lung cancer. The table came from immunoSEQ multiplex PCR; TCRdb's copy has only in-frame clones and leaves some out. The table lists fewer than 30,000 clones, 82% of them singletons. The sample in question was tumor tissue, obtained after neoadjuvant nivolumab, alone or with ipilimumab, at or shortly before surgery. All receptors come from an adult with non-small cell lung cancer.

This clone was seen a few times. V and J are TRBV7-8 and TRBJ2-5, with a possible D match to TRBD2 (6 bases). The CDR3 consists of 15 residues. In germline, CDR1 is SGHVS, CDR2 FQNEAQ. Trimming pared 7 bases from V and 5 bases from J, leaving 20 bases between. CDR3 protein: CASTVGTQNGETQYF. CDR3 DNA sequence: TGTGCCAGCACGGTGGGGACTCAGAACGGGGAGACCCAGTACTTC.

V gene TRBV18 combines with J gene TRBJ2-7; TRBD2 aligns across 7 bases. Germline CDR1 KGHSH, CDR2 LQKENI. V lost 2 bases and J lost 3; bases outside the gene matches: 7. The CDR3 runs 15 residues. Here the CDR3 reads CASSPSGNPNYEQYF. The CDR3 bases are TGTGCCAGCTCACCAAGCGGGAATCCCAACTACGAGCAGTACTTC.

This sequence joins TRBV10-2 and TRBJ1-1; perhaps TRBD1 as D (6 bases). The CDR3 covers 13 residues. The V gene lost 9 bases and the J gene lost 1 base, with 12 bases spanning the gap. Germline CDR1 and CDR2: WSHSY and SAAADI. For the CDR3, the DNA is TGCGCCAGTTCCATAGGGGGGAACACTGAAGCTTTCTTT. Protein product: CASSIGGNTEAFF.

This clone has just a few counts. The chain uses TRBV6-5 and TRBJ1-4; D is unclear. The CDR3 is 15 amino acids. The germline V gene encodes CDR1 MNHEY and CDR2 SVGAGI. The V end was cut by 0 bases, the J end by 7 bases, with 12 bases between. CDR3 nucleotide sequence: TGTGCCAGCAGTTACTCAGGGAATGGGATTGAAAAACTGTTTTTT. Protein product: CASSYSGNGIEKLFF.

This chain joins TRBV5-1 and TRBJ1-1, with D unclear. Between the trimmed V and J ends, which lost 0 bases and 1 base, there was a span of 10 bases. This CDR3 spans 15 amino acids. Germline V CDR1 and CDR2: SGHRS, YFSETQ. The CDR3 region has the DNA TGCGCCAGCAGCTTGGGACTTAGGCAGAACACTGAAGCTTTCTTT. It translates to CASSLGLRQNTEAFF.

V gene TRBV5-5 combines with J gene TRBJ2-5; no firm D call. Germline V CDR1 and CDR2: SGHKS, YYEKEE (reference sequence). The CDR3 is made up of 13 amino acids. V was shortened by 5 bases and J by 4 bases, with 12 bases between the two germline ends. In DNA, the CDR3 is TGTGCCAGCAGGGGCAGCGTCGGAGAGACCCAGTACTTC. The encoded protein is CASRGSVGETQYF.

The chain employs TRBV29-1 and TRBJ1-4; D uncertain. The CDR3 extends over 13 amino acids. The germline CDR1 and CDR2 sequences are SQVTM and ANQGSEA. The V gene lost 6 bases and the J gene lost 13 bases, with 21 bases spanning the gap. The CDR3 region has the DNA TGCAGCGTAGGAGCCACTGTTGGGTCGGGACTGTTTTTT. Protein sequence: CSVGATVGSGLFF. Combining the CDR3 with reference TRBV29-1 and TRBJ1-4 gives the whole variable domain SAVISQKPSRDICQRGTSLTIQCQVDSQVTMMFWYRQQPGQSLTLIATANQGSEATYESGFVIDKFPISRPNLTFSTLTVSNMSPEDSSIYLCSVGATVGSGLFFGSGTQLSVL.

The rearrangement joins TRBV18 to TRBJ1-3, with D unclear. The germline V gene has CDR1 KGHSH and CDR2 LQKENI. V lost 3 bases, J lost 0 bases, and 12 bases lay in between. The CDR3 covers 16 residues. The CDR3, as DNA: TGTGCCAGCTCACCTCAACGGGTCGCCTCTGGAAACACCATATATTTT. Protein: CASSPQRVASGNTIYF. Combining the CDR3 with reference TRBV18 and TRBJ1-3 gives the whole variable domain NAGVMQNPRHLVRRRGQEARLRCSPMKGHSHVYWYRQLPEEGLKFMVYLQKENIIDESGMPKERFSAEFPKEGPSILRIQQVVRGDSAAYFCASSPQRVASGNTIYFGEGSWLTVV.

In nucleotides, the CDR3 is TGTGCCATACTAGCGGGAGAGGGGAAGGACGAGCAGTACTTC. Its protein product is CAILAGEGKDEQYF. The V gene is TRBV21-1, the J gene TRBJ2-7; the listed D gene, TRBD2, was not tested against the DNA. TRBV21-1 is deemed a pseudogene. This CDR3 is 14 amino acids long.

The rearrangement uses TRBV10-3 and TRBJ2-1, with 11 bases matching TRBD2. Germline trimming cut 0 bases from V and 9 bases from J; bases unmatched to any gene: 13. Germline loops: CDR1 ENHRY, CDR2 SYGVKD. This CDR3 is built from 18 residues. CDR3 in DNA: TGTGCCATCAGTGAGTCGCCCTTTCTAGCGGGAGGTCTCAGTGAGCAGTTCTTC. This sequence encodes CAISESPFLAGGLSEQFF.

In this sample, this clone turned up once. The CDR3 reads CASSVRLGGSSTEAFF. CDR3 in DNA: TGTGCCAGCAGTGTCCGGTTAGGAGGGAGTTCCACTGAAGCTTTCTTT. This rearrangement joins TRBV6-1 to TRBJ1-1; D unresolved. The V gene's germline CDR1 is MNHNS and CDR2 SASEGT. The CDR3 runs to 16 residues. Trimming took 4 bases from V and 4 from J, leaving 19 bases between them.

V is TRBV19 and J is TRBJ2-1; the D gene is possibly TRBD1 (7 bases). Deletions cut 5 bases from V and 2 bases from J, with 28 bases between. CDR3 length: 20 residues. CDR1 is LNHDA and CDR2 is SQIVND in the germline V gene (reference sequence). Written as DNA, the CDR3 is TGTGCCAGTAGTCAAGACGACAGGGAGGAATACGTCCCCCCCTACAATGAGCAGTTCTTC. Its translation is CASSQDDREEYVPPYNEQFF.

The chain carries TRBV30 and TRBJ1-4; D gene unclear. This CDR3 contains 12 residues. The germline gives CDR1 GTSNPN, CDR2 SVGIG (reference sequence). V was shortened by 2 bases and J by 8 bases, with 9 bases between the two germline ends. CDR3 nucleotide sequence: TGTGCCTGGAGTTCGTTAAAGGAAAAACTGTTTTTT. This sequence encodes CAWSSLKEKLFF.

This clone was seen a few times. The chain combines TRBV10-2 with TRBJ1-2; D is unresolved. This CDR3 has 12 residues. The germline gives CDR1 WSHSY, CDR2 SAAADI. V gave up 3 bases and J gave up 4 bases, with 6 bases separating them. CDR3 in amino acids: CASSDSVYGYTF. The CDR3 bases are TGCGCCAGCAGTGACTCTGTCTATGGCTACACCTTC.

The rearrangement uses TRBV19 and TRBJ2-5; D possibly corresponds to TRBD1 (5 bases). This CDR3 spans 13 amino acids. V was trimmed by 9 bases and J by 2 bases, leaving 13 bases between them. Germline lookup yields CDR1 LNHDA and CDR2 SQIVND (reference sequence). CDR3 protein: CASQDSWQETQYF. The CDR3 DNA is TGTGCCAGCCAAGACAGTTGGCAAGAGACCCAGTACTTC.

The rearrangement joins TRBV6-6 to TRBJ2-3; the match to TRBD2 covers 9 bases. From germline, CDR1 is MNHNY and CDR2 SVGAGI (reference sequence). This CDR3 contains 15 residues. The ends lost 2 bases at V and 6 bases at J; junction bases unmatched: 6. This chain's CDR3 is CASSYEREARDTQYF. The CDR3 DNA reads as TGTGCCAGCAGTTACGAGCGGGAGGCCCGTGATACGCAGTATTTT.

This CDR3 reads CASSVFDRRVSTDTQYF. The DNA of the CDR3 is TGTGCCAGCAGCGTATTCGACCGTCGCGTTAGCACAGATACGCAGTATTTT. The genes are TRBV11-2 and TRBJ2-3; D unclear. This CDR3 comprises 17 residues. The ends were cut back, 5 bases at V and 0 bases at J, with 18 bases in the middle. The germline gives CDR1 SGHAT, CDR2 FQNNGV. Drawing the rest from reference TRBV11-2 and TRBJ2-3, the complete variable domain is EAGVAQSPRYKIIEKRQSVAFWCNPISGHATLYWYQQILGQGPKLLIQFQNNGVVDDSQLPKDRFSAERLKGVDSTLKIQPAKLEDSAVYLCASSVFDRRVSTDTQYFGPGTRLTVL.

The CDR3 DNA reads as TGTGCCAGCAGCCAGGCCAGGACCTCTGGGGCCAACGTCCTGACTTTC. Its protein is CASSQARTSGANVLTF. The rearrangement uses TRBV14 and TRBJ2-6; D is ambiguous. Trimming took 3 bases from V and 0 from J, leaving 9 bases between them. The CDR3 loop spans 16 amino acids. Looked up from germline, CDR1 is SGHDN and CDR2 is FVKESK.

This clone was seen a single time. The V and J genes are TRBV5-4 and TRBJ2-2; the D gene is possibly TRBD2 (5 bases). Trimming removed 4 bases at V and 5 bases at J, with 18 bases between. This CDR3 spans 16 amino acids. Per germline, CDR1 SGHNT and CDR2 YYREEE (reference sequence). The CDR3 loop is CASSHGSDGLTGELFF. As DNA, the CDR3 is TGTGCCAGCAGCCACGGTAGCGACGGTCTGACCGGGGAGCTGTTTTTT.

V is TRBV5-4 and J is TRBJ2-5, with 7 bases identical to TRBD2. V gave up 6 bases and J gave up 5 bases; unmatched junction bases: 10. Germline V CDR1 and CDR2: SGHNT, YYREEE (reference sequence). The CDR3 sequence is 14 residues long. The CDR3 DNA sequence: TGTGCCAGCACAGGGCGGGGGAGTACGGAGACCCAGTACTTC. Its protein product is CASTGRGSTETQYF.

V gene TRBV18 combines with J gene TRBJ2-1, with D maybe TRBD2 (6 bases). The V end lost 1 base, the J end lost 2 bases, and 12 bases lay between the germline ends. From germline, CDR1 is KGHSH and CDR2 LQKENI. The CDR3 contains 16 residues. The CDR3 bases are TGTGCCAGCTCACCACTGAGCAGGAGGGCCTACAATGAGCAGTTCTTC. Protein sequence: CASSPLSRRAYNEQFF.